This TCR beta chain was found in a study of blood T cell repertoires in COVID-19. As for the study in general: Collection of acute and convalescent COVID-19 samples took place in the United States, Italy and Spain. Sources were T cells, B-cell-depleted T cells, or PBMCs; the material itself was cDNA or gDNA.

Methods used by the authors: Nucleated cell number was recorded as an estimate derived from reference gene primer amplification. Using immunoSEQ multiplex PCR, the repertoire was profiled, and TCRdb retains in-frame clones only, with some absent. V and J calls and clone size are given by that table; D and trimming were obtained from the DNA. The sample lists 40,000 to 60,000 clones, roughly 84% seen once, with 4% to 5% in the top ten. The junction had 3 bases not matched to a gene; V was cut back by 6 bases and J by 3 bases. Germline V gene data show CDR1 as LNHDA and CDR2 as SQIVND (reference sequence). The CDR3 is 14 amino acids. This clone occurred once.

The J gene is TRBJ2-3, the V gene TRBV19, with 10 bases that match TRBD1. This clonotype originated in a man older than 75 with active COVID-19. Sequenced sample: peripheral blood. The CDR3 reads CASRDRGRTDTQYF. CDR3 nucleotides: TGTGCCAGTAGAGACAGGGGGCGGACAGATACGCAGTATTTT.